The sample holds many counts of the clone carrying this T cell receptor (beta chain). This sample stems from a study of regulatory T cells in long-lasting Graves disease. Relying on iRepertoire HTBI primers and Arm-PCR of CDR3 regions, the team built TCR beta libraries. TCRdb ran MiXCR on the multiplex PCR reads and lists one entry per CDR3 protein. The sample consists of some 490,000 distinct CDR3 sequences, around 12% of them appearing once. Time point noted: newly diagnosed GD, antithyroid drugs for less than 3 months. From RNA extracted from PBMCs, the TCR library was made. The CDR3 has 19 amino acids. CDR1 and CDR2 from the germline V gene are SNHLY and FYNNEI. The V gene lost 4 bases and the J gene lost 4 bases, with 28 bases spanning the gap. These data are also associated with another study on T cells in Graves' hyperthyroidism and ophthalmopathy.

The TCR sequence derives from a woman in her twenties or thirties with Graves disease. The genes are TRBV2 and TRBJ1-1, with D tentatively TRBD1 (5 bases). The starting material was peripheral blood mononuclear cells (PBMCs), obtained at new diagnosis, from a patient treated with antithyroid drugs. CDR3 amino acids: CASSVPDSVGSPLGTEAFF. Written as DNA, the CDR3 is TGTGCCAGCAGTGTCCCCGACAGCGTTGGGTCCCCGTTGGGCACTGAAGCTTTCTTT.